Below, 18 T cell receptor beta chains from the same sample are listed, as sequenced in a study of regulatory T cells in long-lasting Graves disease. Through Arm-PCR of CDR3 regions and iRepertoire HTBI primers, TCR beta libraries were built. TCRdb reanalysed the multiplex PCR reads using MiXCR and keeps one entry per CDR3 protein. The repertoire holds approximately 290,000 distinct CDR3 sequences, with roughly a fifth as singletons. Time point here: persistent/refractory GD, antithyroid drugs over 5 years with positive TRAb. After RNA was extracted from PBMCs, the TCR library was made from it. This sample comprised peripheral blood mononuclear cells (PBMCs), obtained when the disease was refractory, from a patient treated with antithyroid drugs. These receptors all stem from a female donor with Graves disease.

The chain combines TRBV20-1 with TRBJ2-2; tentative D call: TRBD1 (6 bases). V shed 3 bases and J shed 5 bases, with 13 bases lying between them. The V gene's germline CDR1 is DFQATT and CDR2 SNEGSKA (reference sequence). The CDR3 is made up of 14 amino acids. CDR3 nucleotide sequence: TGCAGTGCTAGTCGACAGGAAGATACCGGGGAGCTGTTTTTT. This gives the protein CSASRQEDTGELFF.

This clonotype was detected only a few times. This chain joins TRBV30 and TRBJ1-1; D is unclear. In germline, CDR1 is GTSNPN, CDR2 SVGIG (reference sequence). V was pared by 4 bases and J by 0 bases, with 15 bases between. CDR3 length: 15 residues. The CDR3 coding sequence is TGTGCCTGGACCCCCCGGTCGGACCTGAACACTGAAGCTTTCTTT. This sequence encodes CAWTPRSDLNTEAFF. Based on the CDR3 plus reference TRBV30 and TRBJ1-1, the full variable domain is SQTIHQWPATLVQPVGSPLSLECTVEGTSNPNLYWYRQAAGRGLQLLFYSVGIGQISSEVPQNLSASRPQDRQFILSSKKLLLSDSGFYLCAWTPRSDLNTEAFFGQGTRLTVV.

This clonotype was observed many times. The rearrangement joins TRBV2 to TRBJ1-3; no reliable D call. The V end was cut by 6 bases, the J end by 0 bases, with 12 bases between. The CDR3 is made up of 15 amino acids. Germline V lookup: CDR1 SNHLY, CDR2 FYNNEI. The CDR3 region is CASSGSLTSGNTIYF. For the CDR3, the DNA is TGTGCCAGCAGCGGAAGTCTGACCTCTGGAAACACCATATATTTT.

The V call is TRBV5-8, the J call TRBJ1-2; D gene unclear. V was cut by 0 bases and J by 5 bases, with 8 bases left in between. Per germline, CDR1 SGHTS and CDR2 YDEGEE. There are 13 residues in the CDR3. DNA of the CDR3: TGTGCCAGCAGCTTGGATACCGCGTATGGCTACACCTTC. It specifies CASSLDTAYGYTF.

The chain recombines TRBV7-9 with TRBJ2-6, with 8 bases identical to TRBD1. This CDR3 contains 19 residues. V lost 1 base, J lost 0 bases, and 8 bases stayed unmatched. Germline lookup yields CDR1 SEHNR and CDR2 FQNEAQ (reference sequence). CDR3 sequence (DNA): TGTGCCAGCAGCTTAGGAAGAGGACAGGGTCTCTCTGGGGCCAACGTCCTGACTTTC. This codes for CASSLGRGQGLSGANVLTF. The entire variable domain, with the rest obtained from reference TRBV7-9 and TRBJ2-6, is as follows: DTGVSQNPRHKITKRGQNVTFRCDPISEHNRLYWYRQTLGQGPEFLTYFQNEAQLEKSRLLSDRFSAERPKGSFSTLEIQRTEQGDSAMYLCASSLGRGQGLSGANVLTFGAGSRLTVL.

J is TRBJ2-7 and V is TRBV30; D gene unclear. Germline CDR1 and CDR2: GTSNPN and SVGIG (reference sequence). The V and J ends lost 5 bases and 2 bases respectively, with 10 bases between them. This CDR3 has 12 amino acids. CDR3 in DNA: TGTGCCTGGGCCCCCCAAGCCTACGAGCAGTACTTC. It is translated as CAWAPQAYEQYF.

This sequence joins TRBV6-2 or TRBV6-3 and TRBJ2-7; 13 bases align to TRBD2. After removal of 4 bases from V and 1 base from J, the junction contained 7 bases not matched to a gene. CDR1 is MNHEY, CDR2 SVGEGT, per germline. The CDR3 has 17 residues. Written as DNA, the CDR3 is TGTGCCAGCAGTTCTACTAGCGGGAGGGCCCCGTCCTACGAGCAGTACTTC. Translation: CASSSTSGRAPSYEQYF.

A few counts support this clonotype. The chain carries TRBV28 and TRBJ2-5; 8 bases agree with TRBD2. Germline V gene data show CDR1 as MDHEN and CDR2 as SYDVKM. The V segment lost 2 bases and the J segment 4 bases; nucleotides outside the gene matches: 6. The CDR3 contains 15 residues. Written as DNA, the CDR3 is TGTGCCAGCAGTTTAGCTCTAGCGGGCTCAGAGACCCAGTACTTC. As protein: CASSLALAGSETQYF.

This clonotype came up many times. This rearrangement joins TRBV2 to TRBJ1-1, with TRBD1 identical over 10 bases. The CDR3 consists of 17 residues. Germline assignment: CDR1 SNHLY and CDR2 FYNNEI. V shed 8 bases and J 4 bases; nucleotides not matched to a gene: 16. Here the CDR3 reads CASDWDRGKLVGTEAFF. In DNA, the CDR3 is TGTGCCAGCGACTGGGACAGGGGTAAATTAGTGGGCACTGAAGCTTTCTTT.

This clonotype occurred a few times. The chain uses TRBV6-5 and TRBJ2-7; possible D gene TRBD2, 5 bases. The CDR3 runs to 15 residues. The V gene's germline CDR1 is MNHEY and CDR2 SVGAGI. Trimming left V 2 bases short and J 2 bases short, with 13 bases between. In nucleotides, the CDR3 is TGTGCCAGCAGTTACGGCCAGTCCGGGACCTACGAGCAGTACTTC. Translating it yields CASSYGQSGTYEQYF.

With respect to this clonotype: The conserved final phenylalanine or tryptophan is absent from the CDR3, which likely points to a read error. CDR3 bases: TGTGCCAGCAGCGCGGACAGGGGCAACTATGGCTACACCCTC. Translating it yields CASSADRGNYGYTL. The J gene is TRBJ1-2, the V gene TRBV7-2; the match to TRBD1 covers 9 bases. The germline gives CDR1 SGHTA, CDR2 FQGNSA. The V segment lost 5 bases and the J segment 2 bases; nucleotides outside the gene matches: 3. This CDR3 has 14 residues.

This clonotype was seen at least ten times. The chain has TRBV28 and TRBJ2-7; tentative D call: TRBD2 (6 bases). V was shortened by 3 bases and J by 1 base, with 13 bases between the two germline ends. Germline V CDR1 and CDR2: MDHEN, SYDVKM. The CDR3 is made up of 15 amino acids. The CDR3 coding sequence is TGTGCCAGCAGTTTTGTCGGGGGACCGTCCTACGAGCAGTACTTC. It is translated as CASSFVGGPSYEQYF.

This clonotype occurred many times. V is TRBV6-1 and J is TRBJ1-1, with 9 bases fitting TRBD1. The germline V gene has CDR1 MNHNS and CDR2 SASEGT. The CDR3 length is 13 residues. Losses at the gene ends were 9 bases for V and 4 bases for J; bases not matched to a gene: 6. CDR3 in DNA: TGTGCCAGTCTTAGGACAGGGGTCACTGAAGCTTTCTTT. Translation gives CASLRTGVTEAFF.

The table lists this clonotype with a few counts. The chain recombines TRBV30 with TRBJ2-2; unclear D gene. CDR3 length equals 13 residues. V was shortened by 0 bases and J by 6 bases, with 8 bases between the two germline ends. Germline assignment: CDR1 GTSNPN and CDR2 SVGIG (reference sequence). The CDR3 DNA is TGTGCCTGGAGTGTTACTGGGGCCGGGGAGCTGTTTTTT. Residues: CAWSVTGAGELFF.

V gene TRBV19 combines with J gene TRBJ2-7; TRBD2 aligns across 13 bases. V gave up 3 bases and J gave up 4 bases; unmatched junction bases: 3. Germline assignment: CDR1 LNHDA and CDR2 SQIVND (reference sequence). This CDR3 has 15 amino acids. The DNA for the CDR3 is TGTGCCAGTAGTATTGGGACTAGCGGGATTTACGAGCAGTACTTC. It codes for CASSIGTSGIYEQYF.

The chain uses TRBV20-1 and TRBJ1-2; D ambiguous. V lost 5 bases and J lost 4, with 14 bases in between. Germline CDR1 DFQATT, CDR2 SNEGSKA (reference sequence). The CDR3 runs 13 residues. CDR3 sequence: CSAGERAAYGYTF. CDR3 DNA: TGCAGTGCTGGGGAAAGGGCAGCCTATGGCTACACCTTC.

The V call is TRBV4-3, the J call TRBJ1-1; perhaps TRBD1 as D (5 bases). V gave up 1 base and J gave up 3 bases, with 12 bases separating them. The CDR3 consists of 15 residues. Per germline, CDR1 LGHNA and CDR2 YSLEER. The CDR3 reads CASSQGAGTYTEAFF. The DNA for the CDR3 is TGCGCCAGCAGCCAAGGGGCAGGGACCTACACTGAAGCTTTCTTT.

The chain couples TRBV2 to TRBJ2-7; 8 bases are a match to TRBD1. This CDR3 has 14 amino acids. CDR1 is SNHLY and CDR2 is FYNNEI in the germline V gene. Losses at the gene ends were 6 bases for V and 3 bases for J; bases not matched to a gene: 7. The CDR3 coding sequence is TGTGCCAGCAGCAACCAGGGGGCGATCTACGAGCAGTACTTC. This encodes CASSNQGAIYEQYF.